The rows below give T cell receptor beta chains drawn from one sample of a study of cytomegalovirus exposure and HLA in healthy donors. The method was immunoSEQ multiplex PCR; TCRdb's version includes in-frame clones alone and lacks a portion of them. Among about 150,000 clones listed, approximately 80% were seen once. The specimen sequenced was PBMCs. The receptor set was obtained from a male donor in good health and CMV-seronegative. Both conserved end residues are part of each CDR3. A D gene is named only where the DNA matches it firmly. Clone size is given for some rows only: seen once, a few or many times, or a class if the clone is expanded.

abundance: .
d_gene: .
v_gene: TRBV6-1
j_gene: TRBJ2-7
CDR3aa: CASRGHYEQYF
CDR3nt: TGTGCCAGCAGGGGACACTACGAGCAGTACTTC

abundance: .
d_gene: TRBD1
v_gene: TRBV27
j_gene: TRBJ1-2
CDR3aa: CASSFFGQGKRDVGYTF
CDR3nt: TGTGCCAGCAGTTTCTTCGGACAGGGCAAACGCGACGTGGGCTACACCTTC

abundance: .
d_gene: .
v_gene: TRBV7-2
j_gene: TRBJ2-1
CDR3aa: CASSLAGRWVYNEQFF
CDR3nt: TGTGCCAGCAGCTTAGCGGGGAGGTGGGTTTACAATGAGCAGTTCTTC

abundance: .
d_gene: .
v_gene: TRBV6-1
j_gene: TRBJ1-2
CDR3aa: CASSEEVRGYGYTF
CDR3nt: TGTGCCAGCAGTGAAGAAGTCAGGGGCTATGGCTACACCTTC

abundance: few
d_gene: .
v_gene: TRBV6-1
j_gene: TRBJ2-6
CDR3aa: CASRRGGSGANVLTF
CDR3nt: TGTGCCAGCAGGCGGGGAGGTTCTGGGGCCAACGTCCTGACTTTC

abundance: few
d_gene: TRBD1
v_gene: TRBV6-1
j_gene: TRBJ1-1
CDR3aa: CASMGTGVSEAFF
CDR3nt: TGTGCCAGCATGGGGACAGGGGTTTCTGAAGCTTTCTTT

abundance: .
d_gene: TRBD1
v_gene: TRBV5-1
j_gene: TRBJ1-3
CDR3aa: CASRQGASGNTIYF
CDR3nt: TGCGCCAGCCGACAGGGGGCCTCTGGAAACACCATATATTTT

abundance: .
d_gene: TRBD1
v_gene: TRBV5-1
j_gene: TRBJ2-7
CDR3aa: CASSSGQGAVHLSYEQYF
CDR3nt: TGCGCCAGCAGCTCCGGACAGGGGGCGGTTCACCTCTCCTACGAGCAGTACTTC

abundance: .
d_gene: .
v_gene: TRBV7-9
j_gene: TRBJ2-7
CDR3aa: CASSLGWGLSSYEQYF
CDR3nt: TGTGCCAGCAGCTTAGGGTGGGGGCTTTCATCCTACGAGCAGTACTTC

abundance: .
d_gene: TRBD2
v_gene: TRBV7-6
j_gene: TRBJ2-1
CDR3aa: CASSASGTTYNEQFF
CDR3nt: TGTGCCAGCAGCGCCTCCGGGACTACCTACAATGAGCAGTTCTTC

abundance: .
d_gene: TRBD1
v_gene: TRBV19
j_gene: TRBJ1-2
CDR3aa: CASSIDRPGTGNGYTF
CDR3nt: TGTGCCAGTAGTATAGACCGGCCCGGGACAGGGAACGGCTACACCTTC

abundance: .
d_gene: TRBD1
v_gene: TRBV6-7
j_gene: TRBJ2-2
CDR3aa: CASSLGQGKVSNTGELFF
CDR3nt: TGTGCCAGCAGCCTGGGACAGGGAAAGGTGTCGAACACCGGGGAGCTGTTTTTT

abundance: once
d_gene: TRBD1
v_gene: TRBV11-2
j_gene: TRBJ2-7
CDR3aa: CASSLVGTASPYF
CDR3nt: TGTGCCAGCAGCTTAGTCGGGACAGCCTCCCCGTACTTC

abundance: .
d_gene: TRBD1
v_gene: TRBV7-3
j_gene: TRBJ2-5
CDR3aa: CASSPRPRDSPLETQYF
CDR3nt: TGTGCCAGCAGCCCCCGCCCCCGGGACAGCCCTTTGGAGACCCAGTACTTC

abundance: .
d_gene: .
v_gene: TRBV6-1
j_gene: TRBJ1-1
CDR3aa: CASSEAGGGATEAFF
CDR3nt: TGTGCCAGCAGTGAAGCAGGAGGGGGGGCCACTGAAGCTTTCTTT

abundance: .
d_gene: TRBD1
v_gene: TRBV9
j_gene: TRBJ1-2
CDR3aa: CASSANSQGDNTF
CDR3nt: TGTGCCAGCAGCGCGAATTCACAGGGGGATAACACCTTC

abundance: .
d_gene: .
v_gene: TRBV7-8
j_gene: TRBJ2-7
CDR3aa: CASSLVGVNYEQYF
CDR3nt: TGTGCCAGCAGCTTAGTCGGGGTCAACTACGAGCAGTACTTC

abundance: .
d_gene: TRBD2
v_gene: TRBV9
j_gene: TRBJ2-1
CDR3aa: CASSPPMTSGSLSYNEQFF
CDR3nt: TGTGCCAGCAGCCCCCCCATGACTAGCGGGAGTCTTTCCTACAATGAGCAGTTCTTC

abundance: .
d_gene: .
v_gene: TRBV1
j_gene: TRBJ2-1
CDR3aa: CTSSQARLYPSRNEQFF
CDR3nt: TGCACCAGCAGCCAAGCCCGACTATACCCCTCGCGAAATGAGCAGTTCTTC

abundance: few
d_gene: .
v_gene: TRBV7-9
j_gene: TRBJ1-5
CDR3aa: CASSLAVDQPQHF
CDR3nt: TGTGCCAGCAGCTTAGCTGTAGATCAGCCCCAGCATTTT

abundance: .
d_gene: .
v_gene: TRBV5-1
j_gene: TRBJ2-2
CDR3aa: CASTRDIRTAGELFF
CDR3nt: TGCGCCAGCACCAGGGACATCCGAACAGCCGGGGAGCTGTTTTTT

abundance: .
d_gene: TRBD2
v_gene: TRBV9
j_gene: TRBJ2-5
CDR3aa: CASSVASGGTKTQYF
CDR3nt: TGTGCCAGCAGCGTAGCTAGCGGGGGGACGAAGACCCAGTACTTC

abundance: .
d_gene: TRBD1
v_gene: TRBV6-1
j_gene: TRBJ2-3
CDR3aa: CASSEGAGGAGSDTQYF
CDR3nt: TGTGCCAGCAGTGAGGGGGCAGGGGGCGCAGGTTCCGATACGCAGTATTTT

abundance: .
d_gene: TRBD1
v_gene: TRBV5-1
j_gene: TRBJ1-1
CDR3aa: CASSLSEGARPSTEAFF
CDR3nt: TGCGCCAGCAGCTTGAGCGAGGGGGCGCGTCCCTCCACTGAAGCTTTCTTT

abundance: once
d_gene: TRBD2
v_gene: TRBV14
j_gene: TRBJ2-1
CDR3aa: CASSQDHPSGENEQFF
CDR3nt: TGTGCCAGCAGCCAAGATCACCCTAGCGGAGAAAATGAGCAGTTCTTC

abundance: .
d_gene: .
v_gene: TRBV27
j_gene: TRBJ2-6
CDR3aa: CASRREGALRANVLTF
CDR3nt: TGTGCCAGCCGAAGAGAAGGGGCGCTTCGGGCCAACGTCCTGACTTTC

abundance: .
d_gene: TRBD1
v_gene: TRBV5-1
j_gene: TRBJ2-1
CDR3aa: CASSRQGGRIFRNEQFF
CDR3nt: TGCGCCAGCAGCCGACAGGGGGGGCGCATTTTTCGTAATGAGCAGTTCTTC

abundance: .
d_gene: .
v_gene: TRBV19
j_gene: TRBJ1-2
CDR3aa: CASSISGNYGYTF
CDR3nt: TGTGCCAGTAGTATCTCCGGGAACTATGGCTACACCTTC

abundance: .
d_gene: TRBD2
v_gene: TRBV19
j_gene: TRBJ2-1
CDR3aa: CASTIAGGLNEQFF
CDR3nt: TGTGCCAGCACAATAGCGGGGGGGCTCAATGAGCAGTTCTTC

abundance: once
d_gene: TRBD1
v_gene: TRBV18
j_gene: TRBJ1-2
CDR3aa: CASSRGQGPSGYTF
CDR3nt: TGTGCCAGCTCACGGGGACAGGGGCCTAGCGGCTACACCTTC

abundance: .
d_gene: TRBD1
v_gene: TRBV5-4
j_gene: TRBJ1-2
CDR3aa: CASSLDRGYGYTF
CDR3nt: TGTGCCAGCAGCTTGGACAGGGGTTATGGCTACACCTTC

abundance: .
d_gene: .
v_gene: TRBV18
j_gene: TRBJ1-3
CDR3aa: CASSPGQGNTIYF
CDR3nt: TGTGCCAGCTCACCTGGACAGGGAAACACCATATATTTT

abundance: .
d_gene: .
v_gene: TRBV6-1
j_gene: TRBJ1-1
CDR3aa: CASSDGGLNTEAFF
CDR3nt: TGTGCCAGCAGTGACGGGGGATTGAACACTGAAGCTTTCTTT

abundance: .
d_gene: .
v_gene: TRBV28
j_gene: TRBJ2-5
CDR3aa: CASGGALQETQYF
CDR3nt: TGTGCCAGCGGGGGGGCCCTCCAAGAGACCCAGTACTTC

abundance: .
d_gene: TRBD1
v_gene: TRBV9
j_gene: TRBJ1-2
CDR3aa: CASSPSTGSNYGYTF
CDR3nt: TGTGCCAGCAGCCCCTCGACAGGGAGTAACTATGGCTACACCTTC

abundance: .
d_gene: .
v_gene: TRBV10-2
j_gene: TRBJ2-3
CDR3aa: CASSFADTQYF
CDR3nt: TGCGCCAGCAGTTTCGCAGATACGCAGTATTTT

abundance: .
d_gene: TRBD2
v_gene: TRBV5-1
j_gene: TRBJ2-3
CDR3aa: CASSLGLAGGEDTQYF
CDR3nt: TGCGCCAGCAGCTTGGGACTAGCGGGGGGAGAAGATACGCAGTATTTT

abundance: .
d_gene: TRBD1
v_gene: TRBV4-3
j_gene: TRBJ1-2
CDR3aa: CASSQTDRGGRSYTF
CDR3nt: TGCGCCAGCAGCCAGACGGACAGGGGCGGCCGAAGCTACACCTTC

abundance: .
d_gene: TRBD2
v_gene: TRBV6-1
j_gene: TRBJ2-1
CDR3aa: CASLRLAGNYNEQFF
CDR3nt: TGTGCCAGCTTAAGACTAGCGGGAAACTACAATGAGCAGTTCTTC

abundance: .
d_gene: .
v_gene: TRBV5-4
j_gene: TRBJ1-2
CDR3aa: CASSFGAGANYGYTF
CDR3nt: TGTGCCAGCAGCTTCGGAGCGGGGGCTAACTATGGCTACACCTTC

abundance: .
d_gene: TRBD2
v_gene: TRBV7-8
j_gene: TRBJ2-7
CDR3aa: CASSFSRAAGGGSYEQYF
CDR3nt: TGTGCCAGCAGCTTCTCCCGGGCAGCGGGGGGAGGCTCCTACGAGCAGTACTTC

abundance: .
d_gene: .
v_gene: TRBV19
j_gene: TRBJ2-2
CDR3aa: CASSRGNTGELFF
CDR3nt: TGTGCCAGTAGTAGAGGGAACACCGGGGAGCTGTTTTTT

abundance: .
d_gene: .
v_gene: TRBV12-2
j_gene: TRBJ2-1
CDR3aa: CASRPGTSGGNNEQFF
CDR3nt: TGTGCAAGTCGCCCCGGGACTAGCGGGGGAAACAATGAGCAGTTCTTC

abundance: .
d_gene: TRBD2
v_gene: TRBV7-9
j_gene: TRBJ2-1
CDR3aa: CASSYGGLASNEQFF
CDR3nt: TGTGCCAGCAGCTACGGGGGACTAGCGAGCAATGAGCAGTTCTTC

abundance: .
d_gene: .
v_gene: TRBV4-3
j_gene: TRBJ2-1
CDR3aa: CASSQRPGFRSGEQFF
CDR3nt: TGCGCCAGCAGCCAAAGGCCGGGGTTTCGTTCAGGAGAGCAGTTCTTC

abundance: .
d_gene: .
v_gene: TRBV30
j_gene: TRBJ2-3
CDR3aa: CAWSRGTTHNTQYF
CDR3nt: TGTGCCTGGAGTAGGGGGACTACCCACAATACGCAGTATTTT

abundance: .
d_gene: TRBD1
v_gene: TRBV6-6
j_gene: TRBJ1-2
CDR3aa: CASSFAPGTGGGYTF
CDR3nt: TGTGCCAGCAGTTTTGCCCCCGGGACAGGTGGCGGCTACACCTTC

abundance: .
d_gene: TRBD2
v_gene: TRBV11-2
j_gene: TRBJ2-1
CDR3aa: CASSLDLWGPGLWTKFF
CDR3nt: TGTGCCAGCAGCTTAGATTTGTGGGGCCCGGGACTATGGACGAAGTTCTTC

abundance: .
d_gene: .
v_gene: TRBV7-6
j_gene: TRBJ2-5
CDR3aa: CASTRGAAGTQYF
CDR3nt: TGTGCCAGCACCCGCGGGGCCGCGGGGACCCAGTACTTC

abundance: .
d_gene: .
v_gene: TRBV12-5
j_gene: TRBJ1-6
CDR3aa: CASGPEGVDASPLHF
CDR3nt: TGTGCTAGTGGTCCGGAAGGGGTGGACGCTTCACCCCTCCACTTT

abundance: .
d_gene: .
v_gene: TRBV7-9
j_gene: TRBJ2-2
CDR3aa: CASSSRVGGTGELFF
CDR3nt: TGTGCCAGCAGCTCCAGGGTGGGCGGCACCGGGGAGCTGTTTTTT

abundance: .
d_gene: TRBD1
v_gene: TRBV6-5
j_gene: TRBJ2-7
CDR3aa: CASSRQGAGSYEQYF
CDR3nt: TGTGCCAGCAGTCGACAGGGGGCCGGCTCCTACGAGCAGTACTTC

abundance: .
d_gene: TRBD2
v_gene: TRBV7-3
j_gene: TRBJ2-1
CDR3aa: CASGGAYNEQFF
CDR3nt: TGTGCCAGCGGGGGGGCCTACAATGAGCAGTTCTTC

abundance: .
d_gene: TRBD2
v_gene: TRBV7-2
j_gene: TRBJ2-2
CDR3aa: CASSSSGGNTGELFF
CDR3nt: TGTGCCAGCAGCTCTAGCGGGGGAAACACCGGGGAGCTGTTTTTT

abundance: .
d_gene: TRBD2
v_gene: TRBV7-6
j_gene: TRBJ2-5
CDR3aa: CASSLPSGKQETQYF
CDR3nt: TGTGCCAGCAGCTTGCCTAGCGGGAAGCAAGAGACCCAGTACTTC